Included here is one TCR beta chain sequence, with context. The data derive from a study of PD-L1 blockade in urothelial cancer. The wider study: Men with urothelial cancer arising in the bladder made up about 90% of the roughly 30 patients.

Assay used: immunoSEQ multiplex PCR; TCRdb lists only in-frame clones, some missing. The table has tens of thousands of clones, about 68% seen once. Stated time point: pretreatment peripheral blood. Patients suffered from locally advanced or metastatic urothelial carcinoma. The V gene end was trimmed by 3 bases and the J gene end by 7 bases; junction bases not matched to a gene: 8. The CDR3 is made up of 14 amino acids. Germline CDR1 KGHSH, CDR2 LQKENI. This specimen was PBMCs, taken around atezolizumab (anti-PD-L1) treatment. This receptor was obtained from a man between 65 and 80 years old with urothelial cancer. The chain recombines TRBV18 with TRBJ1-1, with 7 bases fitting TRBD1. CDR3 residues: CASSPQGTVGEAFF. CDR3 nucleotide sequence: TGTGCCAGCTCACCCCAAGGGACAGTGGGTGAAGCTTTCTTT.